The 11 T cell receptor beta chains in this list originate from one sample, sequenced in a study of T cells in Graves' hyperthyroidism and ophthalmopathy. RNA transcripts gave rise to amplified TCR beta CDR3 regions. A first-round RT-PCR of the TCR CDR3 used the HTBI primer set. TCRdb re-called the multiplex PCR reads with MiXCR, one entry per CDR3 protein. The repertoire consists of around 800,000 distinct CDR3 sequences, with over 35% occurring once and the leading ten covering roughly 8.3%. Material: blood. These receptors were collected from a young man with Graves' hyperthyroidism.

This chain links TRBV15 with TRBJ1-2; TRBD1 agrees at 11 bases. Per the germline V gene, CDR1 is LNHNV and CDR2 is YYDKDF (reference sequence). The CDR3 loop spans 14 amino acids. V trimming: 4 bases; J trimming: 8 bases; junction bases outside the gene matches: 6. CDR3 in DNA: TGTGCCACCAGCAAAGGACAGGGGGCGCGCGGCTACACCTTC. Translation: CATSKGQGARGYTF.

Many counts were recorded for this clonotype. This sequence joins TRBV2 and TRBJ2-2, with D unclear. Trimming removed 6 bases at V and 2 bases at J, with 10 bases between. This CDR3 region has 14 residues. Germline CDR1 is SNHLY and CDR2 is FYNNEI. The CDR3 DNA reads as TGTGCCAGCAGCGGCGTTAGCAACACCGGGGAGCTGTTTTTT. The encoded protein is CASSGVSNTGELFF.

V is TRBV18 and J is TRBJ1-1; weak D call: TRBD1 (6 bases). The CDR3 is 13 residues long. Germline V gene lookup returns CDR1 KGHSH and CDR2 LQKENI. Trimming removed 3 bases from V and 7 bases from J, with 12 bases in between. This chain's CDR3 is CASSPYRDDEAFF. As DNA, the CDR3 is TGTGCCAGCTCACCTTACAGGGACGATGAAGCTTTCTTT.

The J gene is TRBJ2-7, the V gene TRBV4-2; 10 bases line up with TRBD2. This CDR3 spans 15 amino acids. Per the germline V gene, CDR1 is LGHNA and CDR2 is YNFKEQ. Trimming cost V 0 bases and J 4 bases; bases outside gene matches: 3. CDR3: CASSQDVAGGYEQYF. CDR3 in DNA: TGTGCCAGCAGCCAAGATGTAGCGGGAGGTTACGAGCAGTACTTC.

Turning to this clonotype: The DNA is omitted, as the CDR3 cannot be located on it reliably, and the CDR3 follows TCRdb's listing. The CDR3 is CSSLCSVGPSATEAFF. The chain employs TRBV25-1 and TRBJ1-1. The CDR3 region is 16 residues in length, termini included. Germline assignment: CDR1 MGHDK and CDR2 SYGVNS.

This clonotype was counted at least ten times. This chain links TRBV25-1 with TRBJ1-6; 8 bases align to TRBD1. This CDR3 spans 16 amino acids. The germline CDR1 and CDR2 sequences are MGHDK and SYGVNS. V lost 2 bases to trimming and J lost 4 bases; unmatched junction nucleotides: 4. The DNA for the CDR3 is TGTGCCAGCAGTGAAGCGCGGACAGGGTATAATTCACCCCTCCACTTT. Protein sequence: CASSEARTGYNSPLHF.

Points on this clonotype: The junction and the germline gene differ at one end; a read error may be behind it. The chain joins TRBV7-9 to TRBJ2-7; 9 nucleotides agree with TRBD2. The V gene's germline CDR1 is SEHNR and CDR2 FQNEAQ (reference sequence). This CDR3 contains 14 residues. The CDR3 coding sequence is TGTGCCAGCAGCCTAGCGGGACAGCTCTACAAGCAGTACTTC. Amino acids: CASSLAGQLYKQYF. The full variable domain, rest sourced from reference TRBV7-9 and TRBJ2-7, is DTGVSQNPRHKITKRGQNVTFRCDPISEHNRLYWYRQTLGQGPEFLTYFQNEAQLEKSRLLSDRFSAERPKGSFSTLEIQRTEQGDSAMYLCASSLAGQLYKQYFGPGTRLTVT.

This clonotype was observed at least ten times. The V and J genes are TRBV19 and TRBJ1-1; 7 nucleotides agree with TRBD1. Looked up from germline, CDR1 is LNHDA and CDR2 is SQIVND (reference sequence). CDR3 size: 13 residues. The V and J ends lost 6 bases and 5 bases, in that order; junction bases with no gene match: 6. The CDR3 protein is CASSDRVRTEAFF. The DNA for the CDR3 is TGTGCCAGTAGCGACAGGGTACGGACTGAAGCTTTCTTT.

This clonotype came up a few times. The CDR3 DNA follows: TGTGCCAGCAGTGGGGCTGACAGTCTCACCGGGGAGCTGTTTTTT. Protein: CASSGADSLTGELFF. The chain combines TRBV25-1 with TRBJ2-2; weak D call: TRBD1 (5 bases). V was shortened by 4 bases and J by 4 bases, with 13 bases between the two germline ends. Germline CDR1 and CDR2: MGHDK and SYGVNS. The CDR3 is 15 residues long.

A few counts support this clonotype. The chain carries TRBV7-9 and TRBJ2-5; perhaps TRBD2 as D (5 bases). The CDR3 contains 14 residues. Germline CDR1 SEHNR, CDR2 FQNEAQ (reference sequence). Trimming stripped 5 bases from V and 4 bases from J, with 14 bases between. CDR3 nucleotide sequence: TGTGCCAGCAGCCCCCAGGACCGGGGAGAGACCCAGTACTTC. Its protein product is CASSPQDRGETQYF.

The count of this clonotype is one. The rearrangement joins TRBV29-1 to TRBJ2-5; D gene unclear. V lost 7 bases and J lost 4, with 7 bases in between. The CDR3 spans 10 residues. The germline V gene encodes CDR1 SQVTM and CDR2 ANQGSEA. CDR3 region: CSGSTETQYF. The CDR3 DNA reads TGCAGCGGGAGCACAGAGACCCAGTACTTC.